The source of this T cell receptor (beta chain) is a study of CD8+CD57+ T cells in acquired aplastic anemia. Looking at the study overall: DNA recovered from sorted CD4+ and CD8+ cells had a mean of about 3.5 ug.

Germline loops: CDR1 MNHNY, CDR2 SVGAGI (reference sequence). The CDR3 is made up of 17 amino acids. V was clipped by 0 bases and J by 0 bases, with 9 bases between them. Genomic DNA provided the template from which TCR beta VDJ and CDR3 profiles were obtained. TCRdb passed the reads through MiXCR, listing each CDR3 protein once. Seen here are some 190,000 distinct CDR3 sequences, approximately 46% observed once, and the top ten hold about 2.9%. The receptor's source is a human donor in good health. The chain carries TRBV6-6 and TRBJ2-6; D is ambiguous. The material sequenced was sorted CD4+, CD8+, or CD8+CD57+ T cells (not recorded which) from PBMCs. The DNA of the CDR3 is TGTGCCAGCAGTTACTCGACTCTTAGCTCTGGGGCCAACGTCCTGACTTTC. Translation: CASSYSTLSSGANVLTF.